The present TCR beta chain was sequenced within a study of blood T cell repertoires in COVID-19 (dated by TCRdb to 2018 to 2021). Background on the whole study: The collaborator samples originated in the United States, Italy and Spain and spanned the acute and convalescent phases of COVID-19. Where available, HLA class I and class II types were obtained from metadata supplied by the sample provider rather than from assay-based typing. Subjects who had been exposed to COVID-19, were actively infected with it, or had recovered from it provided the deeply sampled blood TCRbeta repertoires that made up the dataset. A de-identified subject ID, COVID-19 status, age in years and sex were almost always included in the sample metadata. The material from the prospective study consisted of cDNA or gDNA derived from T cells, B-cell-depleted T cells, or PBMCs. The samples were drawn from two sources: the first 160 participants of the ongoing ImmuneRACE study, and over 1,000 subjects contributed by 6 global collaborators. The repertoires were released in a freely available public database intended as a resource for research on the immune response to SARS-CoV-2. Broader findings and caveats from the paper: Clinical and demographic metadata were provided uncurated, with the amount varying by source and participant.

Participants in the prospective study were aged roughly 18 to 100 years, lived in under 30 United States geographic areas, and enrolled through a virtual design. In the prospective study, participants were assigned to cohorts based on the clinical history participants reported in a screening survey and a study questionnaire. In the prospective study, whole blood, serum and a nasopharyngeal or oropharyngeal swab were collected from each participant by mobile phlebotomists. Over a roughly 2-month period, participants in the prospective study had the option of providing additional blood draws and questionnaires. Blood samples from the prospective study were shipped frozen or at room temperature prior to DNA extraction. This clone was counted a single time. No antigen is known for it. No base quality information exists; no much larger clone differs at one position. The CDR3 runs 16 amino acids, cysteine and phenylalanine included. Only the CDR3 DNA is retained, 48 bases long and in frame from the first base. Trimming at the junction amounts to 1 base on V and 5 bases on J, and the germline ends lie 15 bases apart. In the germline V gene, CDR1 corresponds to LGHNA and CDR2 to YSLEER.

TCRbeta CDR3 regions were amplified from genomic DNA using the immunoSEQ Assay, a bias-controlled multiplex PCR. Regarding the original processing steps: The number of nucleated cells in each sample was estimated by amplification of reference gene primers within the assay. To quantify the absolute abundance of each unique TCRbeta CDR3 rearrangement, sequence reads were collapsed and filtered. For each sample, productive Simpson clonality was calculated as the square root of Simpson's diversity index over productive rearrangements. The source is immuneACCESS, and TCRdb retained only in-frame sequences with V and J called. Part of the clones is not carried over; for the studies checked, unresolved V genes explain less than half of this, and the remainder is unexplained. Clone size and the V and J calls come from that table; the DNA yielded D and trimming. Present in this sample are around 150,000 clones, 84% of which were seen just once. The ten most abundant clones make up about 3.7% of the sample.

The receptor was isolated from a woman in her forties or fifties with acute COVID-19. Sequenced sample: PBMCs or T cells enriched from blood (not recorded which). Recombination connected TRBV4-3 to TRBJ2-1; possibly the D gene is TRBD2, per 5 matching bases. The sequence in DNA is TGCGCCAGCAGCCAAGTAGCCGGGGTAAAGAACAATGAGCAGTTCTTC. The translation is CASSQVAGVKNNEQFF.